Below, 29 T cell receptor beta chains from the same sample are listed, as sequenced in a study of blood T cells in healthy people across ages. Through a sample-barcoded 5' primer and a J-beta primer mix, a second PCR was run for roughly 6 to 11 cycles. TCRdb re-called the 5' RACE reads with MiXCR, one entry per CDR3 protein. Here the sample spans roughly 1,500,000 distinct CDR3 sequences, about 31% being singletons. Material: blood. All receptors come from a woman aged 30 to 39 in good health.

The chain's CDR3 is CASSYRKRATSGDEQYF. In DNA form, the CDR3 reads TGTGCCAGCAGTTACCGCAAAAGGGCGACTAGCGGGGACGAGCAGTACTTC. The chain is built from TRBV6-2 or TRBV6-3 and TRBJ2-7; 11 nucleotides align to TRBD2. V shed 2 bases and J 5 bases; nucleotides not matched to a gene: 11. There are 17 residues in the CDR3. Germline V CDR1 and CDR2: MNHEY, SVGEGT.

The chain's CDR3 is CASNMGLAGASTDTQYF. DNA for the CDR3: TGTGCCAGCAATATGGGGCTAGCGGGAGCGAGTACAGATACGCAGTATTTT. V usage is TRBV6-1 and J usage is TRBJ2-3; 10 positions match TRBD2. This CDR3 is built from 17 residues. V lost 7 bases and J lost 3; bases outside the gene matches: 13. Germline V lookup: CDR1 MNHNS, CDR2 SASEGT.

In its sample, this clonotype was seen a few times. The V call is TRBV6-4, the J call TRBJ2-5; unclear D gene. The CDR3 runs 13 residues. V lost 4 bases and J lost 5, with 11 bases in between. In germline, CDR1 is MRHNA, CDR2 SNTAGT. The CDR3 DNA is TGTGCCAGCAGTGCCATCGGTGGGGAGACCCAGTACTTC. Protein: CASSAIGGETQYF.

The chain carries TRBV30 and TRBJ1-1; a weak D match, TRBD1 (5 bases). The CDR3 contains 12 residues. The germline CDR1 and CDR2 sequences are GTSNPN and SVGIG (reference sequence). Here the CDR3 DNA reads TGTGGTACGGTGGGGGATCACACTGAAGCTTTCTTT. It is translated as CGTVGDHTEAFF.

The chain joins TRBV12-3 or TRBV12-4 to TRBJ1-5, with D possibly being TRBD1 (5 bases). Trimming left V 1 base short and J 0 bases short, with 10 bases between. The CDR3 totals 16 residues. CDR3 region: CASSLEGQYSNQPQHF. CDR3 coding DNA: TGTGCCAGCAGTTTAGAAGGACAATATAGCAATCAGCCCCAGCATTTT.

The chain is built from TRBV11-2 and TRBJ2-7; D is possibly TRBD2 (5 bases). The CDR3 runs 15 residues. Germline V lookup: CDR1 SGHAT, CDR2 FQNNGV. The V gene lost 1 base and the J gene lost 3 bases, with 13 bases spanning the gap. The CDR3 sequence: CASSLVPSPLYEQYF. The CDR3, as DNA: TGTGCCAGCAGCTTAGTTCCTAGCCCTCTCTACGAGCAGTACTTC.

This chain links TRBV2 with TRBJ2-7; 11 bases are shared with TRBD2. V lost 7 bases to trimming and J lost 2 bases; unmatched junction nucleotides: 10. From germline, CDR1 is SNHLY and CDR2 FYNNEI. CDR3 length: 16 residues. CDR3: CASKVWALAGAYEQYF. The CDR3 DNA is TGTGCCAGCAAAGTCTGGGCACTAGCGGGAGCCTACGAGCAGTACTTC.

The rearrangement uses TRBV5-1 and TRBJ2-7, with D hard to call. CDR1 is SGHRS and CDR2 is YFSETQ in the germline V gene. CDR3 size: 14 residues. The V end lost 0 bases, the J end lost 3 bases, and 10 bases lay between the germline ends. CDR3 region: CASSLVGNLYEQYF. For the CDR3, the DNA is TGCGCCAGCAGCTTGGTGGGGAATCTCTACGAGCAGTACTTC.

In regard to this clonotype: A single base separates this from a much larger clone, so it may be a read error. This CDR3 is CARSLSPLYEQYF. DNA of the CDR3: TGTGCCCGCAGTTTATCGCCTCTCTACGAGCAGTACTTC. The chain recombines TRBV12-3 or TRBV12-4 with TRBJ2-4; D unresolved. The DNA end lines up better with TRBJ2-7; the J call may be wrong. There are 13 residues in the CDR3.

This clonotype was counted a few times. The chain couples TRBV27 to TRBJ2-7, with TRBD2 matching 8 bases. This CDR3 is 16 amino acids long. Germline trimming cut 5 bases from V and 3 bases from J; bases unmatched to any gene: 12. Germline V gives CDR1 MNHEY, CDR2 SMNVEV (reference sequence). CDR3 DNA sequence: TGTGCCAGCAGTCCCCAAGCCCCGGCGGGAGGCTACGAGCAGTACTTC. This translates into CASSPQAPAGGYEQYF.

This rearrangement joins TRBV5-1 to TRBJ2-1; TRBD2 aligns across 7 bases. After removal of 0 bases from V and 0 bases from J, the junction contained 6 bases not matched to a gene. Germline-derived CDR1 and CDR2 are SGHRS and YFSETQ. This CDR3 comprises 17 residues. The CDR3 protein is CASSLVGGVSSYNEQFF. CDR3 bases: TGCGCCAGCAGCTTGGTGGGGGGGGTTAGCTCCTACAATGAGCAGTTCTTC.

This clonotype has more than one count but fewer than ten. The J gene is TRBJ2-5, the V gene TRBV6-1; 8 nucleotides line up with TRBD1. The CDR3 spans 14 residues. The trim removed 3 bases at V and 5 bases at J, leaving 5 bases unmatched. The germline V gene has CDR1 MNHNS and CDR2 SASEGT. The CDR3 sequence: CASSDRGPRETQYF. CDR3 sequence (DNA): TGTGCCAGCAGTGACAGGGGGCCCAGGGAGACCCAGTACTTC.

This clonotype was seen more than once but under ten times. The V call is TRBV20-1, the J call TRBJ2-1; weak D call: TRBD2 (5 bases). CDR1 and CDR2 from the germline V gene are DFQATT and SNEGSKA (reference sequence). With 7 bases removed from V and 3 bases from J, the gap between germline ends came to 13 bases. CDR3 length: 13 residues. As DNA, the CDR3 is TGCAGTGGGCTAGACTATATCTACAATGAGCAGTTCTTC. The encoded protein is CSGLDYIYNEQFF.

The chain uses TRBV5-1 and TRBJ1-1; D gene unclear. Trimming pared 0 bases from V and 1 base from J, leaving 10 bases between. Germline CDR1 reads SGHRS; CDR2 reads YFSETQ. The CDR3 is 15 amino acids. CDR3 sequence: CASSLVGSSNTEAFF. CDR3 coding DNA: TGCGCCAGCAGCTTGGTTGGTTCGTCGAACACTGAAGCTTTCTTT.

The chain has TRBV20-1 and TRBJ2-7, with D perhaps TRBD2 (7 bases). With the DNA end fitting TRBJ2-5 better, the J assignment may be wrong. This CDR3 is 14 amino acids long. Germline-derived CDR1 and CDR2 are DFQATT and SNEGSKA (reference sequence). The CDR3 sequence: CSAQVGGDRETQYF. Here the CDR3 DNA reads TGCAGTGCCCAAGTAGGGGGGGACCGCGAGACCCAGTACTTC.

The chain has TRBV28 and TRBJ2-7, with D perhaps TRBD1 or TRBD2 (6 bases each). V shed 7 bases and J shed 7 bases, with 29 bases lying between them. CDR1 is MDHEN, CDR2 SYDVKM, per germline. This CDR3 has 17 amino acids. The CDR3 loop is CASNTWGEGQWAGEQYF. The CDR3 nucleotides are TGTGCCAGCAACACCTGGGGTGAAGGACAGTGGGCGGGGGAGCAGTACTTC.

J is TRBJ1-2 and V is TRBV6-1; D call uncertain. V dropped 3 bases and J dropped 2 bases, with 7 bases sitting between them. Germline V gives CDR1 MNHNS, CDR2 SASEGT. The CDR3 is made up of 13 amino acids. This chain's CDR3 is CASSEYENYGYTF. CDR3 sequence (DNA): TGTGCCAGCAGTGAGTACGAAAACTATGGCTACACCTTC.

A few counts support this clonotype. The gene calls are TRBV28 and TRBJ2-5, with 10 nucleotides matching TRBD2. Trimming removed 6 bases from V and 4 bases from J; junction bases left unmatched: 11. The CDR3 runs 16 residues. The germline CDR1 and CDR2 sequences are MDHEN and SYDVKM. In DNA form, the CDR3 reads TGTGCCAGCAGGGGGCGAGGTAGCGGGAGGAGAGAGACCCAGTACTTC. It specifies CASRGRGSGRRETQYF. The full variable domain, in which reference TRBV28 and TRBJ2-5 provide the parts outside the CDR3, is DVKVTQSSRYLVKRTGEKVFLECVQDMDHENMFWYRQDPGLGLRLIYFSYDVKMKEKGDIPEGYSVSREKKERFSLILESASTNQTSMYLCASRGRGSGRRETQYFGPGTRLLVL.

This clonotype was counted a single time. The rearrangement uses TRBV9 and TRBJ2-7; 10 positions agree with TRBD1. Germline lookup yields CDR1 SGDLS and CDR2 YYNGEE. This CDR3 contains 17 residues. Losses at the gene ends were 0 bases for V and 5 bases for J; bases not matched to a gene: 11. The CDR3 loop reads CASSVAWGTGTGDEQYF. CDR3 in DNA: TGTGCCAGCAGCGTAGCTTGGGGAACCGGGACAGGGGACGAGCAGTACTTC.

This sequence joins TRBV3-1 and TRBJ1-2; 8 bases are shared with TRBD1. The CDR3 is 15 residues long. Germline V gene sequence: CDR1 LGHDT, CDR2 YNNKEL (reference sequence). Trimming cost V 7 bases and J 2 bases; bases outside gene matches: 9. In DNA form, the CDR3 reads TGTGCCAGCAACCACCCTAGGACAGGGAACTATGGCTACACCTTC. Protein product: CASNHPRTGNYGYTF.

The chain carries TRBV13 and TRBJ2-1; 10 positions match TRBD2. CDR1 and CDR2 (germline): PRHDT, FYEKMQ (reference sequence). The J segment lost 5 bases and the V segment lost 6 bases, leaving 4 bases of the junction unmatched. The CDR3 has 14 amino acids. CDR3 loop: CASRKGLADNEQFF. The CDR3 DNA reads as TGTGCCAGCAGAAAAGGACTAGCGGACAATGAGCAGTTCTTC.

On this clonotype itself: One junction end does not reproduce the germline sequence, and a read error may be involved. DNA of the CDR3: TGTGCCAGCAGCGGGGGACTAGCAGGGACAGATACGCGGTATTTT. Amino acid sequence: CASSGGLAGTDTRYF. The rearrangement links TRBV7-2 to TRBJ2-3; 9 bases are a match to TRBD2. The CDR3 covers 15 residues. Germline V gene sequence: CDR1 SGHTA, CDR2 FQGNSA.

This clonotype was seen more than once but under ten times. V is TRBV12-3 or TRBV12-4 and J is TRBJ1-2; D possibly corresponds to TRBD1 (5 bases). The V and J ends lost 10 bases and 3 bases respectively, with 15 bases between them. The CDR3 spans 13 residues. The chain's CDR3 is CAMASAGDYGYTF. Written as DNA, the CDR3 is TGTGCCATGGCGTCCGCGGGGGACTATGGCTACACCTTC.

A few counts support this clonotype. This chain links TRBV20-1 with TRBJ2-1; D is undetermined. The CDR3 runs to 15 residues. The V end lost 3 bases, the J end lost 3 bases, and 15 bases lay between the germline ends. Germline assignment: CDR1 DFQATT and CDR2 SNEGSKA (reference sequence). The chain's CDR3 is CSASGRINLYNEQFF. The CDR3 coding sequence is TGCAGTGCTAGCGGTCGGATTAACCTCTACAATGAGCAGTTCTTC.

The chain joins TRBV28 to TRBJ1-5; 9 positions match TRBD1. CDR3 length equals 14 residues. V was clipped by 3 bases and J by 11 bases; unmatched bases: 8. CDR1 and CDR2 from the germline V gene are MDHEN and SYDVKM. The CDR3 nucleotides read TGTGCCAGCAGTTTGGACAGGGGACTTGGGGCCCAGCATTTT. Its translation: CASSLDRGLGAQHF.

This sequence joins TRBV20-1 and TRBJ2-1, with 8 bases matching TRBD1. Germline V gene data show CDR1 as DFQATT and CDR2 as SNEGSKA (reference sequence). The junction had 5 bases not matched to a gene; V was cut back by 0 bases and J by 1 base. This CDR3 spans 16 amino acids. CDR3 DNA: TGCAGTGCTAGAGATCTCGGACAGGGATCCTACAATGAGCAGTTCTTC. This sequence encodes CSARDLGQGSYNEQFF.

This clonotype was seen only a few times. The J gene is TRBJ2-5, the V gene TRBV15, with D perhaps matching TRBD1 or TRBD2 (5 bases each). Germline CDR1 and CDR2: LNHNV and YYDKDF (reference sequence). The CDR3 is 14 amino acids. The V gene lost 5 bases and the J gene lost 5 bases, with 15 bases spanning the gap. CDR3 amino acids: CATSPGSSLETQYF. The CDR3 DNA sequence: TGTGCCACCAGCCCAGGGTCTAGCTTGGAGACCCAGTACTTC.

This clonotype was seen only a few times. V usage is TRBV12-3 or TRBV12-4 and J usage is TRBJ2-2; no firm D call. CDR3 length equals 18 residues. V was trimmed by 0 bases and J by 0 bases, leaving 14 bases between them. DNA for the CDR3: TGTGCCAGCAGTTTAGCGTGGGGTGATGACGCGAACACCGGGGAGCTGTTTTTT. Encoded protein: CASSLAWGDDANTGELFF.

This clonotype was counted between two and nine times. The chain uses TRBV10-3 and TRBJ2-3, with 8 bases matching TRBD2. CDR3 size: 14 residues. Germline V lookup: CDR1 ENHRY, CDR2 SYGVKD. Trimming removed 9 bases from V and 7 bases from J; junction bases left unmatched: 12. Here the CDR3 DNA reads TGTGCCATTACTGCCGCGGGAGGACAATATACGCAGTATTTT. Translation gives CAITAAGGQYTQYF.